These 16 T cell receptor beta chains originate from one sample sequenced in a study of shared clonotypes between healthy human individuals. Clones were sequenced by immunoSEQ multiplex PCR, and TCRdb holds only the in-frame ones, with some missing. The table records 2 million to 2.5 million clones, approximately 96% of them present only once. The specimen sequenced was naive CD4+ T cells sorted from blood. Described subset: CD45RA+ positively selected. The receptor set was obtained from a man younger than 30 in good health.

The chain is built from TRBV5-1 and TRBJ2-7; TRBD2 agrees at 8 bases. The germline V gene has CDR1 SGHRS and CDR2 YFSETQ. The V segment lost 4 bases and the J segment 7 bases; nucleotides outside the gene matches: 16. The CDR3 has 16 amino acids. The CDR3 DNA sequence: TGCGCCAGCAGCCCCTGGGGGGCGGGAGGAGTAGAAGAGCAGTACTTC. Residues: CASSPWGAGGVEEQYF.

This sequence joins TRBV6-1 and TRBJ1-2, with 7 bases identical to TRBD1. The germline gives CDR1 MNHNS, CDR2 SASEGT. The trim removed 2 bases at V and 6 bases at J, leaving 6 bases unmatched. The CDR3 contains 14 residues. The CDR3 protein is CASSERQGGDGYTF. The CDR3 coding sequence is TGTGCCAGCAGTGAAAGACAGGGTGGCGATGGCTACACCTTC.

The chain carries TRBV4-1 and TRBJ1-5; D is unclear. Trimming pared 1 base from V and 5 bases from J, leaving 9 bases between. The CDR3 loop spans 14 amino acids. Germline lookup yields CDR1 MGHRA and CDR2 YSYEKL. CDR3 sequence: CASSQGWGDQPQHF. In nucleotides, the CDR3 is TGCGCCAGCAGCCAAGGCTGGGGTGATCAGCCCCAGCATTTT.

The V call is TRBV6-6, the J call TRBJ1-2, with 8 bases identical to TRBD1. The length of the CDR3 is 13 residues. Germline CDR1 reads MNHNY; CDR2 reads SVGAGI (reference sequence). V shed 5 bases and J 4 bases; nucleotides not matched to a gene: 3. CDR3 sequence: CASSVDRGYGYTF. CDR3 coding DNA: TGTGCCAGCAGTGTCGACAGGGGCTATGGCTACACCTTC.

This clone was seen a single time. DNA for the CDR3: TGTGCCAGCAGTTCGTCCCAGGGGTCGTACCACACCATATATTTT. It specifies CASSSSQGSYHTIYF. The J gene is TRBJ1-3, the V gene TRBV6-5, with D possibly being TRBD1 (6 bases). CDR1 MNHEY and CDR2 SVGAGI come from the germline V gene. V lost 4 bases, J lost 8 bases, and 18 bases lay in between. The CDR3 contains 15 residues.

CDR3 residues: CASSPSSGFSDTQYF. CDR3 DNA sequence: TGTGCCAGCAGTCCCTCTAGCGGATTCTCAGATACGCAGTATTTT. This chain joins TRBV6-5 and TRBJ2-3, with 7 nucleotides matching TRBD2. Per germline, CDR1 MNHEY and CDR2 SVGAGI. Losses at the gene ends were 5 bases for V and 4 bases for J; bases not matched to a gene: 9. The CDR3 has 15 amino acids.

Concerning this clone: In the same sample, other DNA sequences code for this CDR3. CDR3 amino acids: CASSSGELFF. CDR3 in DNA: TGTGCCAGCAGCTCCGGGGAGCTGTTTTTT. The chain has TRBV28 and TRBJ2-2; D uncertain. The length of the CDR3 is 10 residues. Trimming stripped 6 bases from V and 6 bases from J, with 2 bases between. The germline gives CDR1 MDHEN, CDR2 SYDVKM. The entire variable domain, with the rest obtained from reference TRBV28 and TRBJ2-2, is as follows: DVKVTQSSRYLVKRTGEKVFLECVQDMDHENMFWYRQDPGLGLRLIYFSYDVKMKEKGDIPEGYSVSREKKERFSLILESASTNQTSMYLCASSSGELFFGEGSRLTVL.

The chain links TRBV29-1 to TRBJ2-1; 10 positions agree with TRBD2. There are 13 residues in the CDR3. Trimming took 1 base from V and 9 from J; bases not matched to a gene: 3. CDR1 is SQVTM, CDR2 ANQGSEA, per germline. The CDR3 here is CSVEVAGGGEQFF. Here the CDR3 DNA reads TGCAGCGTTGAAGTAGCGGGGGGAGGTGAGCAGTTCTTC.

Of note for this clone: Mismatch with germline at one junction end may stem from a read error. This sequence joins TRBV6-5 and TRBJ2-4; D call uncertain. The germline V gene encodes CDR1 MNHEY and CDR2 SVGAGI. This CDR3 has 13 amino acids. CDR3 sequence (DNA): TGTGCCAGCAGTCTCGACGGCAAACACATTCAGTACTTC. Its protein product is CASSLDGKHIQYF.

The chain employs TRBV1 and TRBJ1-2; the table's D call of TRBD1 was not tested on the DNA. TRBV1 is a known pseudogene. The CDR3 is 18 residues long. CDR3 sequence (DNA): TGCACCAGCAGCCATCCCCGCCCGGGACAGGGGGCAGTCTATGGCTACACCTTC. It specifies CTSSHPRPGQGAVYGYTF.

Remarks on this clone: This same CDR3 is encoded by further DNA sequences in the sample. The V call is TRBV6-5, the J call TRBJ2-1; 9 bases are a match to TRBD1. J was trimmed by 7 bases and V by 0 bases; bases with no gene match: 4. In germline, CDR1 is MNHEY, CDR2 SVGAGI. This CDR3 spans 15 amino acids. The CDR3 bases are TGTGCCAGCAGTTACTCGGGACAGGGCAAGAATGAGCAGTTCTTC. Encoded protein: CASSYSGQGKNEQFF.

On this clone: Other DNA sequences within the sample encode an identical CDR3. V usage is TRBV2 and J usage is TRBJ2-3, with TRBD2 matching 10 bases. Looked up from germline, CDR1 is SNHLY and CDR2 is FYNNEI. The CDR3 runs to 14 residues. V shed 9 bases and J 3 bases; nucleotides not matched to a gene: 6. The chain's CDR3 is CASSSGGGTDTQYF. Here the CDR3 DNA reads TGTGCCAGTTCGAGCGGGGGGGGTACAGATACGCAGTATTTT.

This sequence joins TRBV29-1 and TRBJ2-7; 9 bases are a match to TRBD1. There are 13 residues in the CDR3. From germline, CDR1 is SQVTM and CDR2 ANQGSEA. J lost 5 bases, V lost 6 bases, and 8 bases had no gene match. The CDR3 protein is CSVGPGTGNEQYF. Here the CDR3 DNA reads TGCAGCGTGGGCCCTGGGACAGGGAACGAGCAGTACTTC.

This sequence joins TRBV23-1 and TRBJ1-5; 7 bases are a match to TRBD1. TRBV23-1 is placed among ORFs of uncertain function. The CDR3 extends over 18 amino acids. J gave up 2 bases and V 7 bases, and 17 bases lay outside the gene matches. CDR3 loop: CASTKDRKPLVGNQPQHF. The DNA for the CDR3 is TGCGCCAGCACTAAGGACAGGAAACCCCTTGTGGGCAATCAGCCCCAGCATTTT.

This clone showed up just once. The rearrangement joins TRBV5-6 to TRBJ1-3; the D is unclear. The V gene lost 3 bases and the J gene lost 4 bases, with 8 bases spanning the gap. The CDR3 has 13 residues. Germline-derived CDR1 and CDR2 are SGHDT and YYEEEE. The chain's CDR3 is CASSSRPGNTIYF. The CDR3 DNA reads TGTGCCAGCAGCTCCCGGCCCGGAAACACCATATATTTT.

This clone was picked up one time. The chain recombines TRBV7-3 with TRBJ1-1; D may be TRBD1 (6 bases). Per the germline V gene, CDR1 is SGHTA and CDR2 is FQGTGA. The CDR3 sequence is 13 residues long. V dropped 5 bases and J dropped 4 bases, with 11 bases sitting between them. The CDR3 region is CASSGTGFTEAFF. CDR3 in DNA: TGTGCCAGCAGCGGAACAGGGTTCACTGAAGCTTTCTTT.